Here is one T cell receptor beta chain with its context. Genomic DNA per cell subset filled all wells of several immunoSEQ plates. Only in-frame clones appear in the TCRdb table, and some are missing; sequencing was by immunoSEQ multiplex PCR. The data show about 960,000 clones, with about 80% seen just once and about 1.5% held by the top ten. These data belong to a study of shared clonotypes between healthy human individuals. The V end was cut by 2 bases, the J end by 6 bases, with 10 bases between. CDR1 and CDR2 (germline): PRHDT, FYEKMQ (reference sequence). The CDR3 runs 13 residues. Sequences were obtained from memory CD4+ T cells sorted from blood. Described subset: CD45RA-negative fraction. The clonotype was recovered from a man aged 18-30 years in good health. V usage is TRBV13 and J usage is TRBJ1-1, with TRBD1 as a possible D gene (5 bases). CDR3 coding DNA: TGTGCCAGCAGCTTAAATGGGGGGTCTGAAGCTTTCTTT. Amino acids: CASSLNGGSEAFF.